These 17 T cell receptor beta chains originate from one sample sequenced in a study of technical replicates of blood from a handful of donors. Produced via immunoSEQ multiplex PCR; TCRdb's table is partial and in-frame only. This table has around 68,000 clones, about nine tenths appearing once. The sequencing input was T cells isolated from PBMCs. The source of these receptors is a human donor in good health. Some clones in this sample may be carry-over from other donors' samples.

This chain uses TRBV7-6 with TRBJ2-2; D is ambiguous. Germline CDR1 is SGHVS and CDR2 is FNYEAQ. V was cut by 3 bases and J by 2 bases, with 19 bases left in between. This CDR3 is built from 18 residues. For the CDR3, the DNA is TGTGCCAGCAGCTTGAGCGTGCAGAGGCTGATTAACACCGGGGAGCTGTTTTTT. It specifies CASSLSVQRLINTGELFF.

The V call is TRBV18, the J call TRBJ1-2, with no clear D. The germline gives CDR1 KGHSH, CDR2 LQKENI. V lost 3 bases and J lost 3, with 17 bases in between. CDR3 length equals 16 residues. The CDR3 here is CASSPRIGENDYGYTF. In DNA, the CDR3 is TGTGCCAGCTCACCTAGAATCGGGGAGAATGACTATGGCTACACCTTC.

Written as DNA, the CDR3 is TGTGCCTGGAGTGTAGCTGGGGAGCTGTTTTTT. Translating it yields CAWSVAGELFF. The chain has TRBV30 and TRBJ2-2; D not resolved. Germline V CDR1 and CDR2: GTSNPN, SVGIG (reference sequence). CDR3 size: 11 residues. Between the trimmed V and J ends, which lost 0 bases and 8 bases, there was a span of 4 bases. Using reference TRBV30 and TRBJ2-2 for the parts outside the CDR3, the full variable domain is SQTIHQWPATLVQPVGSPLSLECTVEGTSNPNLYWYRQAAGRGLQLLFYSVGIGQISSEVPQNLSASRPQDRQFILSSKKLLLSDSGFYLCAWSVAGELFFGEGSRLTVL.

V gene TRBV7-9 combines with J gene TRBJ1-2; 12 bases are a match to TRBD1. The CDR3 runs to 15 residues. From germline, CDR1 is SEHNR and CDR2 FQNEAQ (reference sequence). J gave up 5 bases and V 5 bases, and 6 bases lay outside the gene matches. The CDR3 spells CASSRGQGAGYGYTF. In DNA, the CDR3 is TGTGCCAGCAGCCGGGGACAGGGGGCAGGGTATGGCTACACCTTC.

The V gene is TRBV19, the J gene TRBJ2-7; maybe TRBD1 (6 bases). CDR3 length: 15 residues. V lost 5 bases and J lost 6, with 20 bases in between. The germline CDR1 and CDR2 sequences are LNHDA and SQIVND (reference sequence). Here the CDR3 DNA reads TGTGCCAGTAGTGAAGGACAGTTTTCGGGTACCGAGCAGTACTTC. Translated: CASSEGQFSGTEQYF.

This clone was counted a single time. CDR3 in amino acids: CATSRDGGVDRAFF. Written as DNA, the CDR3 is TGTGCCACCAGCAGAGACGGAGGGGTGGACCGAGCGTTTTTT. The chain is built from TRBV15 and TRBJ1-4; D perhaps matches TRBD1 (5 bases). The ends were cut back, 0 bases at V and 16 bases at J, with 18 bases in the middle. This CDR3 spans 14 amino acids. Germline V gives CDR1 LNHNV, CDR2 YYDKDF (reference sequence).

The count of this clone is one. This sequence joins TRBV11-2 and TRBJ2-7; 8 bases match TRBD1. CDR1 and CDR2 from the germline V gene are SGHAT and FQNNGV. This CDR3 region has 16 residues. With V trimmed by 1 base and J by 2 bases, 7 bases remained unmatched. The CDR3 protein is CASSLGPDRGTYEQYF. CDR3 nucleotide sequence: TGTGCCAGCAGCTTAGGACCCGACAGGGGCACCTACGAGCAGTACTTC.

The CDR3 DNA reads as TGTGCCAGCAGCTTAGGGACAGGCACCGGGGAGCTGTTTTTT. It translates to CASSLGTGTGELFF. V is TRBV7-7 and J is TRBJ2-2; 7 bases are a match to TRBD1. With 1 base clipped from V and 4 bases from J, the junction kept 0 bases outside the gene matches. The CDR3 length is 14 residues. Germline CDR1 and CDR2: SSHAT and FNYEAQ (reference sequence).

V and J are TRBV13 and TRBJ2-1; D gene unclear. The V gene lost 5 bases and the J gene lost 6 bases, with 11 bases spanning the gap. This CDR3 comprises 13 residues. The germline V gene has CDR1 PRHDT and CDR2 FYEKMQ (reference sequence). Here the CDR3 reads CASSLDESNEQFF. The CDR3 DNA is TGTGCCAGCAGCCTAGACGAGAGCAATGAGCAGTTCTTC.

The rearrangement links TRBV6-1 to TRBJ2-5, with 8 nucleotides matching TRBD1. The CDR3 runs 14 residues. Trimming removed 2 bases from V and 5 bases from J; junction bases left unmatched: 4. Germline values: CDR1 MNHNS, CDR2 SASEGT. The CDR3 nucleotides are TGTGCCAGCAGTGAAACAGGGGGAGTTGAGACCCAGTACTTC. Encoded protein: CASSETGGVETQYF.

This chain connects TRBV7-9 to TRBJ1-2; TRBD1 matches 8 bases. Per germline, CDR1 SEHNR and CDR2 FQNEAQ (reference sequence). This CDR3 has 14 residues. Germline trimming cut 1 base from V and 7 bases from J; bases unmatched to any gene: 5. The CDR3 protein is CASSLVGQGGGYTF. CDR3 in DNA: TGTGCCAGCAGCTTAGTAGGACAGGGTGGTGGCTACACCTTC.

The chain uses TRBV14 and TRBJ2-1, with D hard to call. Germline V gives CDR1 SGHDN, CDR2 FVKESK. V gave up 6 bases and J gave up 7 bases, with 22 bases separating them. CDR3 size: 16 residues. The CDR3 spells CASSYLPLPQKNEQFF. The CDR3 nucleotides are TGTGCCAGCAGTTATCTTCCGCTCCCTCAGAAAAATGAGCAGTTCTTC.

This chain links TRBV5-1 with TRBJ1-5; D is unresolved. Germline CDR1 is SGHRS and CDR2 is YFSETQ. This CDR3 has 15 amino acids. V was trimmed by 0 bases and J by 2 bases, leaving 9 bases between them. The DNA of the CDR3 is TGCGCCAGCAGCTTGGGGCCTGAAGGCAATCAGCCCCAGCATTTT. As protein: CASSLGPEGNQPQHF.

CDR3 nucleotide sequence: TGTGCCAGCAGCTCCCCGGGACACCAGAACACCGGGGAGCTGTTTTTT. This codes for CASSSPGHQNTGELFF. This chain joins TRBV5-6 and TRBJ2-2; D might be TRBD1 (6 bases). V lost 3 bases, J lost 1 base, and 13 bases lay in between. The length of the CDR3 is 16 residues. Germline V gene data show CDR1 as SGHDT and CDR2 as YYEEEE.

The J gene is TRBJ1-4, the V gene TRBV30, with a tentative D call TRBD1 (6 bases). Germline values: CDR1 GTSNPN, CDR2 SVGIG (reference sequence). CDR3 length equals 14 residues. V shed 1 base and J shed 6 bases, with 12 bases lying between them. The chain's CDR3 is CAWSEWGRDEKLFF. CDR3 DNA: TGTGCCTGGAGTGAGTGGGGGCGCGATGAAAAACTGTTTTTT.

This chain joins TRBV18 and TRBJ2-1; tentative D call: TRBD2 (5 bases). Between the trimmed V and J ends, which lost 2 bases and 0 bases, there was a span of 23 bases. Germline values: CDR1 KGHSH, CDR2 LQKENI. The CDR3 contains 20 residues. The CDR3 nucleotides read TGTGCCAGCTCACCAAATAACCCGTCGTGGGGAGAACTCTCCTACAATGAGCAGTTCTTC. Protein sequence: CASSPNNPSWGELSYNEQFF.

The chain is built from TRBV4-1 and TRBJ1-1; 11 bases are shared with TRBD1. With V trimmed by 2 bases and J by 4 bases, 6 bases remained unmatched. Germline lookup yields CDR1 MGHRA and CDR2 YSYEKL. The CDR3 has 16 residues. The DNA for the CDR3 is TGCGCCAGCAGCCAAAATTGGGACAGGGGGACCACTGAAGCTTTCTTT. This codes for CASSQNWDRGTTEAFF.